The TCR beta chain described here comes from a study of Graves' ophthalmopathy and Graves' hyperthyroidism. Points from the study as a whole: Ophthalmopathy progression cases were predicted by the model with roughly 68% sensitivity and approximately 76% specificity. Appearing in blood as well were most expanded thyroid clonotypes above 0.001 frequency.

The authors amplified TCR beta CDR3 regions from RNA transcripts. RT-PCR with HTBI primers came first, then second-round multiplex PCR. Each CDR3 protein is one row after TCRdb ran MiXCR on the multiplex PCR reads. This table has fewer than 600,000 distinct CDR3 sequences, roughly an eighth appearing once. Germline CDR1 reads MNHEY; CDR2 reads SVGAGI. J was trimmed by 4 bases and V by 3 bases; bases with no gene match: 2. This CDR3 region has 14 residues. This clonotype was counted at least ten times. The antigen remains unidentified. This sequence was found in a woman aged 30 to 39 with Graves' ophthalmopathy. The V call is TRBV6-5, the J call TRBJ1-5; 8 bases are a match to TRBD1. Sequencing was performed on blood. The CDR3 DNA sequence: TGTGCCAGCAGTTATTACAGGGGGAATCAGCCCCAGCATTTT. Translated, it gives CASSYYRGNQPQHF.